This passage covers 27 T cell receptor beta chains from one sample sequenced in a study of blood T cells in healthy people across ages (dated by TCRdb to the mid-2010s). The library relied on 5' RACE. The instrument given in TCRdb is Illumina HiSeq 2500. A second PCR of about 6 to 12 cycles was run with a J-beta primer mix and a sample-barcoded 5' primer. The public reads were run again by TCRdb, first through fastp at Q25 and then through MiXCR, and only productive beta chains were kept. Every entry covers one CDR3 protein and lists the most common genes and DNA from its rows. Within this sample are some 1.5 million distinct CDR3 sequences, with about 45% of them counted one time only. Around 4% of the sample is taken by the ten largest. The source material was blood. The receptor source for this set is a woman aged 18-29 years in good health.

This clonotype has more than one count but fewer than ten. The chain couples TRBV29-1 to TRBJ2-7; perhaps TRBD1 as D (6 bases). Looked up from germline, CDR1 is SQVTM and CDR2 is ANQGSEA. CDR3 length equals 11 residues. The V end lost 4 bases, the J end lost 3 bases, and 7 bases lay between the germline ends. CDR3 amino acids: CSVGQVYEQYF. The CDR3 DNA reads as TGCAGCGTTGGACAGGTCTACGAGCAGTACTTC.

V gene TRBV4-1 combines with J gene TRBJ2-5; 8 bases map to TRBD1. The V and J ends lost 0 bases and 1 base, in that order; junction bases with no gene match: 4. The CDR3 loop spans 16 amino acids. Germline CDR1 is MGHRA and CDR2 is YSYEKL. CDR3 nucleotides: TGCGCCAGCAGCCAAGATAGGACAGGGACCCAAGAGACCCAGTACTTC. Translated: CASSQDRTGTQETQYF.

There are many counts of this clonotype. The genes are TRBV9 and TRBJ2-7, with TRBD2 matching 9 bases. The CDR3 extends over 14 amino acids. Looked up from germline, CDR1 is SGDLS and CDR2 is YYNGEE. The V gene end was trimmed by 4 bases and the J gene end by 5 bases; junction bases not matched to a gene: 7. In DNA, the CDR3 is TGTGCCAGCAGCTTCAGCGGGGGGCAGGACGAGCAGTACTTC. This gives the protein CASSFSGGQDEQYF.

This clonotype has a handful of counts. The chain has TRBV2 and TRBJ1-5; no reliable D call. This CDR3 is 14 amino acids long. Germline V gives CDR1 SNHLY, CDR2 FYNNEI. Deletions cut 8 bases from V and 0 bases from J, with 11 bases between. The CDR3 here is CASSEIHSNQPQHF. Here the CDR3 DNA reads TGTGCCAGCTCTGAGATCCATAGCAATCAGCCCCAGCATTTT.

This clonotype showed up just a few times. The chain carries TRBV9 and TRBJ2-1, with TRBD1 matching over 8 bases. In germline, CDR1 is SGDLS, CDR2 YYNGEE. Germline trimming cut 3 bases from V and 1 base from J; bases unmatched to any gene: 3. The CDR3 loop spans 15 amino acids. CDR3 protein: CASSDRDRSYNEQFF. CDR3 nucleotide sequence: TGTGCCAGCAGCGACCGGGACAGGTCCTACAATGAGCAGTTCTTC.

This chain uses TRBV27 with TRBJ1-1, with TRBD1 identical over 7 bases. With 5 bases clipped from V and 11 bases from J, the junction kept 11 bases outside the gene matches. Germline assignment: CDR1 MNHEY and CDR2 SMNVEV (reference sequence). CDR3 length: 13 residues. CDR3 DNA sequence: TGTGCCAGCAGTCTACGGACAGGCAGGGAGGCTTTCTTT. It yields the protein CASSLRTGREAFF.

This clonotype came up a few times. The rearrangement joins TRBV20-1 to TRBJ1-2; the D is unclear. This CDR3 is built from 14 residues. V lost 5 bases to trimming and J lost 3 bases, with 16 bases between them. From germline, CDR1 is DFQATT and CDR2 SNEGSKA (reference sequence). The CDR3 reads CSADQSGRYYGYTF. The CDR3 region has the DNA TGCAGTGCTGACCAATCAGGACGGTACTATGGCTACACCTTC.

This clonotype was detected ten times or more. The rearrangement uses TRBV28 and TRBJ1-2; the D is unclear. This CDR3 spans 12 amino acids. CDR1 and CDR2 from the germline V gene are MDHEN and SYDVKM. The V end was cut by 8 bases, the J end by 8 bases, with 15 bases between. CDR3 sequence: CASGRGPYGYTF. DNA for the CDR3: TGTGCCAGCGGGCGTGGACCGTACGGCTACACCTTC.

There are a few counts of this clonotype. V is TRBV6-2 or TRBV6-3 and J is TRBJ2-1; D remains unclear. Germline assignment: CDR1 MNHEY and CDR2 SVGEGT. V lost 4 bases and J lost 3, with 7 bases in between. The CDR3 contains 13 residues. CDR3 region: CASSWRLYNEQFF. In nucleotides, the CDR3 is TGTGCCAGCAGTTGGCGCCTCTACAATGAGCAGTTCTTC.

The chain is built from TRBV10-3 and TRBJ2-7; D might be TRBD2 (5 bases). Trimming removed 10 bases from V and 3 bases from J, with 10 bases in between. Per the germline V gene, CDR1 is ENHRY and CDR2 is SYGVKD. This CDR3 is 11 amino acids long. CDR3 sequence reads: CATGLGYEQYF. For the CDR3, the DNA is TGTGCCACAGGACTGGGCTACGAGCAGTACTTC.

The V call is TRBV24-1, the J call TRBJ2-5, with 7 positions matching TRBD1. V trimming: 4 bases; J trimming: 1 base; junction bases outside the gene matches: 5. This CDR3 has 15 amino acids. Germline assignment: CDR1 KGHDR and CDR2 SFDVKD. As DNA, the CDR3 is TGTGCCACCAGTGACTGGACAGGACCCCAAGAGACCCAGTACTTC. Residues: CATSDWTGPQETQYF.

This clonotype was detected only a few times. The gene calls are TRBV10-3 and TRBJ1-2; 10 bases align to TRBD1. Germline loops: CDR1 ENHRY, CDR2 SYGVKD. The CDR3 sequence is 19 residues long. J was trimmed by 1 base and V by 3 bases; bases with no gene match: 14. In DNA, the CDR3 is TGTGCCATCAGTGACCGCGTCCCGGGACAGGGGTACAGTAACTATGGCTACACCTTC. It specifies CAISDRVPGQGYSNYGYTF.

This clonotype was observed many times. CDR3 in amino acids: CASSLQTGQIYGYTF. The CDR3 nucleotides are TGCGCCAGCAGCCTCCAGACAGGCCAGATTTATGGCTACACCTTC. The rearrangement uses TRBV5-1 and TRBJ1-2; possibly TRBD1 for D (6 bases). Germline CDR1 is SGHRS and CDR2 is YFSETQ. CDR3 length: 15 residues. The V end lost 4 bases, the J end lost 5 bases, and 18 bases lay between the germline ends.

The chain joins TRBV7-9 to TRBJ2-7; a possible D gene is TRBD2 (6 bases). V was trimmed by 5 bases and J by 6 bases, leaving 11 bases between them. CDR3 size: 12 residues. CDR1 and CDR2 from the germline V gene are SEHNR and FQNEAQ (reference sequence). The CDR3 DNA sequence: TGTGCCAGCAGCAAACTAGCTCCCGAGCAGTACTTC. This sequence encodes CASSKLAPEQYF.

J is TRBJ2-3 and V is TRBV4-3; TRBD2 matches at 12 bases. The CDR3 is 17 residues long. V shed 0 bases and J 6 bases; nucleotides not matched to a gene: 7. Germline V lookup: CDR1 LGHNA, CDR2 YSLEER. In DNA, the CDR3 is TGCGCCAGCAGCCAAGATATCCTAGCGGGGGGGCCTGATACGCAGTATTTT. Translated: CASSQDILAGGPDTQYF.

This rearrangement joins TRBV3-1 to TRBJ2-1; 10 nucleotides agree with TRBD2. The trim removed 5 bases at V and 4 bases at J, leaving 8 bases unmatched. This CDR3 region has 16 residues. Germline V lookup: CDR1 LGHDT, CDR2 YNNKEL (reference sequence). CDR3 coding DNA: TGTGCCAGCAGCTCCCTAGCGGGAGACCTGTACAATGAGCAGTTCTTC. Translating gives CASSSLAGDLYNEQFF.

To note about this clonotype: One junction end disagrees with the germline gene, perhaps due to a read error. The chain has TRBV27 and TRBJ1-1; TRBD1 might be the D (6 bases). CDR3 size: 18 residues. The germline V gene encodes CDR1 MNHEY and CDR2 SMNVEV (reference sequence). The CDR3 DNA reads TGTGCCAGCGGTTTAGTCTCCGGGACACCCACCCCCTACACTGAAGCTTTCTTT. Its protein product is CASGLVSGTPTPYTEAFF.

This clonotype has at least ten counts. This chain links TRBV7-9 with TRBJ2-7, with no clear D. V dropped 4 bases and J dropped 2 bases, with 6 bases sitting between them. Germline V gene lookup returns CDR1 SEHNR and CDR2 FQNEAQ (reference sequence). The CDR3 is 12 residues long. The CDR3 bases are TGTGCCAGCAGCTCACAAACCTACGAGCAGTACTTC. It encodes CASSSQTYEQYF.

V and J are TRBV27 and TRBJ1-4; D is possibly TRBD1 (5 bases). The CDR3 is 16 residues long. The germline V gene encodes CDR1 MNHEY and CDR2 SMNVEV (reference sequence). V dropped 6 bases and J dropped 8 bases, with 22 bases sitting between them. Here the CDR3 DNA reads TGTGCCAGCAGCCAATCCCGTGTCCAGGGAGGAGAAAAACTGTTTTTT. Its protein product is CASSQSRVQGGEKLFF.

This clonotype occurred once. Here the CDR3 DNA reads TGTGCCACCAGTGATCCCGGGACCGCGCCCTCGGATGAGCAGTACTTC. Translating gives CATSDPGTAPSDEQYF. The rearrangement joins TRBV24-1 to TRBJ2-4; TRBD1 or TRBD2 may be the D gene (5 bases each). Germline-derived CDR1 and CDR2 are KGHDR and SFDVKD. This CDR3 is 16 amino acids long. Between the trimmed V and J ends, which lost 3 bases and 13 bases, there was a span of 24 bases.

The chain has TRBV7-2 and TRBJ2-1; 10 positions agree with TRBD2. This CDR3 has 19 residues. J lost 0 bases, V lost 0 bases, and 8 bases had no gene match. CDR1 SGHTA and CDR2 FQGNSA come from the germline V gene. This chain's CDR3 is CASSLASASGSSSYNEQFF. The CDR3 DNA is TGTGCCAGCAGCTTAGCGTCGGCTAGCGGGAGTTCCTCCTACAATGAGCAGTTCTTC.

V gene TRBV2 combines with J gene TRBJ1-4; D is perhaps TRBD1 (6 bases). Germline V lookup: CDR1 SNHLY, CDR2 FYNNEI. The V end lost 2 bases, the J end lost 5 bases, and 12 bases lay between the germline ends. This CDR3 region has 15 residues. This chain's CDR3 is CASSETGRENEKLFF. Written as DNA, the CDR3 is TGTGCCAGCAGTGAAACAGGGAGGGAAAATGAAAAACTGTTTTTT.

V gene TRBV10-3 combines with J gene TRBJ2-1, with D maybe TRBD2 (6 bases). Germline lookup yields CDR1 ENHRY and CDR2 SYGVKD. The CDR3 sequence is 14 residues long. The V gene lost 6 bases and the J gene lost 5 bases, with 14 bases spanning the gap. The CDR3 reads CAIREGPADNEQFF. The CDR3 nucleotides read TGTGCCATCAGGGAGGGGCCAGCCGACAATGAGCAGTTCTTC.

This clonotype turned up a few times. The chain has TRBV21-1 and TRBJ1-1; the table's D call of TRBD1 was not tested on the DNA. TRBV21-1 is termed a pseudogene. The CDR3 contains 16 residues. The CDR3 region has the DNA TGTGCCAGCAGCAAGACAGGGGGCGCGGTGGGTACTGAAGCTTTCTTT. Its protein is CASSKTGGAVGTEAFF.

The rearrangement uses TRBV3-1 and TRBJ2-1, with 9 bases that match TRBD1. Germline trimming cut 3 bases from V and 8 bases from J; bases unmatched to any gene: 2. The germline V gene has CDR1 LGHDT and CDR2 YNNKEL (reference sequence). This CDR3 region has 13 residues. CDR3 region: CASSHTGGDEQFF. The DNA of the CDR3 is TGTGCCAGCAGCCATACAGGGGGCGATGAGCAGTTCTTC.

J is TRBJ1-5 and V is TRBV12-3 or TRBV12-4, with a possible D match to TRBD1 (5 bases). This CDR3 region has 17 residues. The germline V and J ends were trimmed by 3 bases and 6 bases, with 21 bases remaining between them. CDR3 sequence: CASSFPFVGGKGQPQHF. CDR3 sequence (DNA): TGTGCCAGCAGTTTTCCCTTCGTGGGGGGTAAGGGTCAGCCCCAGCATTTT.

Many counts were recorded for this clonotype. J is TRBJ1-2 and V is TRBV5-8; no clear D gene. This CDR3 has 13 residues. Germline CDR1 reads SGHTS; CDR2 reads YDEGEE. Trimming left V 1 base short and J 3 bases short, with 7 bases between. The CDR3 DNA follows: TGTGCCAGCAGCTTGCACGCGGACTATGGCTACACCTTC. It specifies CASSLHADYGYTF.